The 9 T cell receptor beta chains presented below share a single source sample, sequenced in a study of post-analysis software for immune sequencing data. Study observations and caveats: A handful of TRBV segments were significantly more frequent in patients than in controls. TRBV5-6, TRBV5-1 and TRBV20-1 were among these segments.

Prepared TCR beta cDNA libraries contained unique molecular identifiers. TCRdb recomputed calls from the PCR reads with MiXCR, one row per CDR3 protein. The data show 350,000 to 450,000 distinct CDR3 sequences, with 30% to 40% seen just once and less than 8% held by the top ten. Antigens for these TCRs are unknown. The sequenced sample was blood. These receptors were collected from a girl aged 2 to 10 with multiple sclerosis.

V is TRBV24-1 and J is TRBJ2-1; D is unclear. This CDR3 has 12 amino acids. V dropped 9 bases and J dropped 6 bases, with 11 bases sitting between them. Per the germline V gene, CDR1 is KGHDR and CDR2 is SFDVKD. CDR3 DNA sequence: TGTGCCACCCTCGGGCAGTCCAATGAGCAGTTCTTC. It translates to CATLGQSNEQFF.

V is TRBV29-1 and J is TRBJ1-2, with TRBD1 matching 7 bases. Trimming took 4 bases from V and 8 from J; bases not matched to a gene: 10. Germline assignment: CDR1 SQVTM and CDR2 ANQGSEA. This CDR3 region has 13 residues. The CDR3 region is CSVGADRVSGYTF. CDR3 in DNA: TGCAGCGTTGGAGCCGACAGGGTTAGCGGCTACACCTTC.

This clonotype occurred once. J is TRBJ2-4 and V is TRBV29-1; the match to TRBD1 covers 8 bases. The J call may be mistaken, given a closer DNA end match to TRBJ2-5. This CDR3 comprises 14 residues. Looked up from germline, CDR1 is SQVTM and CDR2 is ANQGSEA. The CDR3 DNA reads TGCAGCGTAGCGGACAGGGATCACCAAGAGACCCAGTACTTC. This translates into CSVADRDHQETQYF.

The CDR3 reads CSVEGAGRGQADTQYF. The DNA of the CDR3 is TGCAGCGTTGAAGGAGCGGGCAGGGGGCAAGCAGATACGCAGTATTTT. This chain joins TRBV29-1 and TRBJ2-3; 8 nucleotides match TRBD1. The J segment lost 4 bases and the V segment lost 1 base, leaving 10 bases of the junction unmatched. In germline, CDR1 is SQVTM, CDR2 ANQGSEA. There are 16 residues in the CDR3.

The genes are TRBV14 and TRBJ2-3, with D perhaps TRBD1 (6 bases). The V end was cut by 0 bases, the J end by 0 bases, with 13 bases between. The germline gives CDR1 SGHDN, CDR2 FVKESK. The CDR3 contains 17 residues. The CDR3 reads CASSQDWGTPSTDTQYF. CDR3 DNA sequence: TGTGCCAGCAGCCAAGATTGGGGGACACCGAGCACAGATACGCAGTATTTT.

This clonotype has a handful of counts. The chain has TRBV9 and TRBJ2-5, with 13 bases matching TRBD2. Trimming removed 4 bases from V and 1 base from J; junction bases left unmatched: 4. Germline CDR1 is SGDLS and CDR2 is YYNGEE. This CDR3 comprises 16 residues. The CDR3 sequence: CASSPGTSGTQETQYF. The CDR3 nucleotides are TGTGCCAGCAGCCCCGGGACTAGCGGGACCCAAGAGACCCAGTACTTC.

This clonotype was seen a few times. This sequence joins TRBV6-6 and TRBJ2-1; D may be TRBD1 or TRBD2 (5 bases each). Germline values: CDR1 MNHNY, CDR2 SVGAGI (reference sequence). CDR3 size: 16 residues. Trimming stripped 5 bases from V and 3 bases from J, with 17 bases between. The CDR3 sequence: CASSQRPRDLYNEQFF. CDR3 coding DNA: TGTGCCAGCAGTCAAAGGCCCAGGGACCTCTACAATGAGCAGTTCTTC.

This chain joins TRBV29-1 and TRBJ2-5; possibly TRBD2 for D (6 bases). This CDR3 is 18 amino acids long. V gave up 7 bases and J gave up 1 base, with 28 bases separating them. Per the germline V gene, CDR1 is SQVTM and CDR2 is ANQGSEA. The CDR3 sequence is CSAGPPGVAELSQETQYF. The DNA for the CDR3 is TGCAGCGCCGGACCCCCGGGGGTAGCGGAACTTAGCCAAGAGACCCAGTACTTC. The full variable domain, in which reference TRBV29-1 and TRBJ2-5 provide the parts outside the CDR3, is SAVISQKPSRDICQRGTSLTIQCQVDSQVTMMFWYRQQPGQSLTLIATANQGSEATYESGFVIDKFPISRPNLTFSTLTVSNMSPEDSSIYLCSAGPPGVAELSQETQYFGPGTRLLVL.

V gene TRBV10-3 combines with J gene TRBJ1-6; D not certain. The CDR3 sequence is 12 residues long. CDR1 is ENHRY, CDR2 SYGVKD, per germline. Trimming stripped 4 bases from V and 10 bases from J, with 8 bases between. The chain's CDR3 is CAISVEGSPLHF. As DNA, the CDR3 is TGTGCCATCAGTGTTGAGGGCTCACCCCTCCACTTT.